These T cell receptor beta chains were read from a single sample in a study of T cell repertoires in ileal Crohn's disease. Measured with immunoSEQ multiplex PCR; TCRdb has only the in-frame clones, and not every one. The table includes approximately 12,000 clones, more than 65% detected once. The sample comprised ileal tissue. All receptors derive from an adult with Crohn's disease. The CDR3 runs from the conserved cysteine through the conserved F or W. D genes are given only for firm matches. Size is omitted from some rows. Given values are once, few, many or a class for expanded clones.

J: TRBJ2-5
D: TRBD2
size: NA
V: TRBV5-1
DNA: TGCGCCAGCAGCTCGGGTGGCGGGGGGGCTCTGGAGACCCAGTACTTC
CDR3: CASSSGGGGALETQYF

J: TRBJ2-7
D: TRBD1
size: NA
V: TRBV9
DNA: TGTGCCAGCAGCGGTGGGACAGAAGCAACCTACGAGCAGTACTTC
CDR3: CASSGGTEATYEQYF

J: TRBJ1-2
D: TRBD1
size: NA
V: TRBV25-1
DNA: TGTGCCAGTAGAGTCGACAGGGGGAATGGCTACACCTTC
CDR3: CASRVDRGNGYTF

J: TRBJ1-2
D: NA
size: once
V: TRBV28
DNA: TGTGCCAGCAGGTCTTCCGCTAACTATGGCTACACCTTC
CDR3: CASRSSANYGYTF

J: TRBJ2-4
D: NA
size: NA
V: TRBV7-2
DNA: TGTGCCAGCAGCTTAGCGCAGGCAGGGAATCAGTACTTC
CDR3: CASSLAQAGNQYF

J: TRBJ1-2
D: TRBD1
size: few
V: TRBV25-1
DNA: TGTGCCAGCAGTGAAAGGTCAGGGGGCGGAGGCTACACCTTC
CDR3: CASSERSGGGGYTF

J: TRBJ2-2
D: NA
size: NA
V: TRBV7-3
DNA: TGTGCCAGCAGCTTAGTTGGAGGGGCGAACACCGGGGAGCTGTTTTTT
CDR3: CASSLVGGANTGELFF

J: TRBJ1-6
D: TRBD1
size: NA
V: TRBV5-1
DNA: TGCGCCAGCAGCTTGCGACAGGGGGCAGACTCACCCCTCCACTTT
CDR3: CASSLRQGADSPLHF

J: TRBJ2-7
D: TRBD1
size: NA
V: TRBV7-9
DNA: TGTGCCAGCAGCCGACAGGGAAATTTTTACGAGCAGTACTTT
CDR3: CASSRQGNFYEQYF

J: TRBJ1-1
D: TRBD1
size: once
V: TRBV25-1
DNA: TGTGCCAGCAGTGATCCAGACAGGGTGACTGAAGCTTTCTTT
CDR3: CASSDPDRVTEAFF

J: TRBJ1-1
D: TRBD1
size: NA
V: TRBV7-2
DNA: TGTGCCAGCAGCTTGACACAGGGGGCAGGCACTGAAGCTTTCTTT
CDR3: CASSLTQGAGTEAFF

J: TRBJ1-6
D: TRBD1
size: few
V: TRBV5-1
DNA: TGCGCCAGCAGTTCGTCGGGACAGGGAGATAATTCACCCCTCCACTTT
CDR3: CASSSSGQGDNSPLHF